The 28 T cell receptor beta chains below all came from one sample that was sequenced in a study of blood T cell repertoires in COVID-19. Sequenced by immunoSEQ multiplex PCR; TCRdb stores in-frame clones only, minus some. The sample lists about 140,000 clones, about 83% occurring once. Sequencing used peripheral blood. The origin of the receptors is a woman aged 40 to 49 with acute or convalescent COVID-19.

Concerning this clone itself: The same CDR3 is also encoded by other DNA sequences in this sample. This chain joins TRBV6-5 and TRBJ1-1; the match to TRBD1 covers 7 bases. In germline, CDR1 is MNHEY, CDR2 SVGAGI. CDR3 length equals 14 residues. J gave up 0 bases and V 6 bases, and 4 bases lay outside the gene matches. CDR3 nucleotides: TGTGCCAGCAGACGACAGGGATTGAACACTGAAGCTTTCTTT. Its protein product is CASRRQGLNTEAFF.

The chain carries TRBV12-3 or TRBV12-4 and TRBJ2-7; weak D call: TRBD1 (5 bases). The V end was cut by 2 bases, the J end by 3 bases, with 5 bases between. CDR3 length: 12 residues. In DNA, the CDR3 is TGTGCCAGCAGTTTAAGGGGCTACGAGCAGTACTTC. Protein: CASSLRGYEQYF.

The chain is built from TRBV3-1 (or the pseudogene TRBV3-2) and TRBJ2-3; 7 positions agree with TRBD2. This CDR3 spans 15 amino acids. In germline, CDR1 is LGHDT, CDR2 YNNKEL (reference sequence). Unmatched junction bases numbered 8, after V lost 5 bases and J lost 3 bases. As DNA, the CDR3 is TGTGCCAGCAGCGGCGGGAGTATGGGAACAGATACGCAGTATTTT. This gives the protein CASSGGSMGTDTQYF.

This clone showed up just once. J is TRBJ1-6 and V is TRBV3-1 (or the pseudogene TRBV3-2), with 7 bases identical to TRBD1. The J segment lost 7 bases and the V segment lost 4 bases, leaving 7 bases of the junction unmatched. The germline gives CDR1 LGHDT, CDR2 YNNKEL (reference sequence). This CDR3 contains 15 residues. The DNA for the CDR3 is TGTGCCAGCAGCCCCCGGGACAGTATCAATTCACCCCTCCACTTT. This translates into CASSPRDSINSPLHF.

CDR3 loop: CASRDTSIYGYTF. CDR3 coding DNA: TGTGCCAGTAGGGACACGAGCATCTATGGCTACACCTTC. The rearrangement joins TRBV19 to TRBJ1-2; D possibly corresponds to TRBD1 (5 bases). Germline V CDR1 and CDR2: LNHDA, SQIVND (reference sequence). This CDR3 is built from 13 residues. The ends were cut back, 6 bases at V and 4 bases at J, with 12 bases in the middle. Using reference TRBV19 and TRBJ1-2 for the parts outside the CDR3, the full variable domain is DGGITQSPKYLFRKEGQNVTLSCEQNLNHDAMYWYRQDPGQGLRLIYYSQIVNDFQKGDIAEGYSVSREKKESFPLTVTSAQKNPTAFYLCASRDTSIYGYTFGSGTRLTVV.

The chain recombines TRBV7-3 with TRBJ2-5; TRBD1 agrees at 8 bases. The CDR3 has 15 amino acids. The germline CDR1 and CDR2 sequences are SGHTA and FQGTGA. V dropped 5 bases and J dropped 5; count of bases not matched to a gene: 10. The CDR3 reads CASSLTDRAGETQYF. The DNA for the CDR3 is TGTGCCAGCAGCCTTACGGACAGGGCGGGGGAGACCCAGTACTTC.

V usage is TRBV21-1 and J usage is TRBJ2-5; TRBD1 was called by the table and not checked on the DNA. TRBV21-1 is a listed pseudogene. The CDR3 extends over 13 amino acids. The CDR3 loop reads CASSMGQKKTQYF. The CDR3 DNA is TGTGCCAGCAGTATGGGACAGAAGAAGACCCAGTACTTC.

In DNA, the CDR3 is TGCGCCAGCAGCCGGAACCCGGGACTAGCGGGACCCGGGGAGCTGTTTTTT. This encodes CASSRNPGLAGPGELFF. The chain carries TRBV4-3 and TRBJ2-2; 13 positions match TRBD2. Germline CDR1 LGHNA, CDR2 YSLEER. This CDR3 comprises 17 residues. Trimming cost V 4 bases and J 6 bases; bases outside gene matches: 8.

This rearrangement joins TRBV2 to TRBJ1-2, with a possible D match to TRBD1 (6 bases). The CDR3 contains 15 residues. Trimming removed 8 bases at V and 1 base at J, with 17 bases between. Germline V gene lookup returns CDR1 SNHLY and CDR2 FYNNEI. The CDR3 here is CASESWTDYNYGYTF. The CDR3 DNA reads TGTGCCAGCGAGAGTTGGACAGATTATAACTATGGCTACACCTTC.

The rearrangement uses TRBV7-9 and TRBJ1-2; TRBD1 matches at 9 bases. The V and J ends lost 5 bases and 4 bases, in that order; junction bases with no gene match: 8. CDR1 and CDR2 (germline): SEHNR, FQNEAQ (reference sequence). The CDR3 length is 15 residues. In DNA, the CDR3 is TGTGCCAGCAGCCCACGACAGGGGGTGGGCTATGGCTACACCTTC. This encodes CASSPRQGVGYGYTF. The whole variable domain, remainder taken from reference TRBV7-9 and TRBJ1-2, is DTGVSQNPRHKITKRGQNVTFRCDPISEHNRLYWYRQTLGQGPEFLTYFQNEAQLEKSRLLSDRFSAERPKGSFSTLEIQRTEQGDSAMYLCASSPRQGVGYGYTFGSGTRLTVV.

This clone was seen more than once but under ten times. This chain uses TRBV11-1 with TRBJ1-1; D gene ambiguous. Germline CDR1 reads SGHAT; CDR2 reads FQDESV (reference sequence). Trimming stripped 1 base from V and 2 bases from J, with 8 bases between. The CDR3 covers 14 residues. CDR3 sequence reads: CASSLGRENTEAFF. DNA of the CDR3: TGTGCCAGCAGCTTAGGTCGGGAAAACACTGAAGCTTTCTTT.

The chain is built from TRBV13 and TRBJ2-5; 8 bases are shared with TRBD2. Germline V gives CDR1 PRHDT, CDR2 FYEKMQ (reference sequence). J gave up 4 bases and V 4 bases, and 8 bases lay outside the gene matches. The length of the CDR3 is 15 residues. The CDR3 protein is CASSSSGTRRETQYF. As DNA, the CDR3 is TGTGCCAGCAGCTCATCCGGGACTAGAAGAGAGACCCAGTACTTC.

The rearrangement uses TRBV7-6 and TRBJ2-5, with a tentative D call TRBD1 (5 bases). The V and J ends lost 6 bases and 5 bases respectively, with 19 bases between them. Germline V lookup: CDR1 SGHVS, CDR2 FNYEAQ. This CDR3 comprises 15 residues. CDR3 sequence: CASSSNRNGGETQYF. CDR3 in DNA: TGTGCCAGCAGTTCTAACAGGAACGGCGGTGAGACCCAGTACTTC.

This rearrangement joins TRBV10-3 to TRBJ1-1; 12 nucleotides agree with TRBD1. There are 16 residues in the CDR3. From germline, CDR1 is ENHRY and CDR2 SYGVKD. The junction had 12 bases not matched to a gene; V was cut back by 6 bases and J by 7 bases. This CDR3 reads CAIRTGTGGRAVEAFF. DNA for the CDR3: TGTGCCATCAGGACCGGGACAGGGGGCCGTGCGGTTGAAGCTTTCTTT.

The J gene is TRBJ2-7, the V gene TRBV28; TRBD1 matches at 9 bases. The J segment lost 3 bases and the V segment lost 6 bases, leaving 9 bases of the junction unmatched. The CDR3 totals 15 residues. Germline CDR1 MDHEN, CDR2 SYDVKM. The CDR3 loop reads CASRQRPGQGYEQYF. In DNA form, the CDR3 reads TGTGCCAGCAGACAGAGGCCGGGACAGGGCTACGAGCAGTACTTC. The variable domain in full, completed from reference TRBV28 and TRBJ2-7, reads DVKVTQSSRYLVKRTGEKVFLECVQDMDHENMFWYRQDPGLGLRLIYFSYDVKMKEKGDIPEGYSVSREKKERFSLILESASTNQTSMYLCASRQRPGQGYEQYFGPGTRLTVT.

V and J are TRBV27 and TRBJ2-2, with a tentative D call TRBD1 (5 bases). Germline loops: CDR1 MNHEY, CDR2 SMNVEV (reference sequence). This CDR3 has 15 residues. Trimming shortened V by 8 bases and J by 0 bases, and 13 bases separated the two germline ends. The chain's CDR3 is CASRDSLPNTGELFF. CDR3 coding DNA: TGTGCCAGCCGCGACAGCCTTCCGAACACCGGGGAGCTGTTTTTT.

The chain links TRBV5-6 to TRBJ1-2; D is unclear. The V end was cut by 7 bases, the J end by 6 bases, with 19 bases between. This CDR3 contains 14 residues. Per germline, CDR1 SGHDT and CDR2 YYEEEE. The CDR3 nucleotides are TGTGCCAGCGGCAGCAGGCATTTCGACGATGGCTACACCTTC. Its translation is CASGSRHFDDGYTF.

The V call is TRBV6-1, the J call TRBJ1-1; 7 bases fit TRBD1. The CDR3 contains 13 residues. The V gene end was trimmed by 2 bases and the J gene end by 10 bases; junction bases not matched to a gene: 7. Germline values: CDR1 MNHNS, CDR2 SASEGT. CDR3 nucleotides: TGTGCCAGCAGTGAATGGGCAACAGGGGCAGCTTTCTTT. Protein product: CASSEWATGAAFF.

This chain uses TRBV9 with TRBJ2-3, with 9 bases lining up with TRBD2. Germline trimming cut 4 bases from V and 3 bases from J; bases unmatched to any gene: 3. Germline CDR1 reads SGDLS; CDR2 reads YYNGEE. This CDR3 is built from 14 residues. In DNA, the CDR3 is TGTGCCAGCAGCCAAGGACTAGCGACAGATACGCAGTATTTT. The encoded protein is CASSQGLATDTQYF.

The chain carries TRBV11-3 and TRBJ2-1; D gene uncertain. The CDR3 has 13 residues. Trimming took 5 bases from V and 6 from J, leaving 11 bases between them. Germline CDR1 and CDR2: SGHNT and YENEEA. CDR3 DNA: TGTGCCAGCAGCCCAGGCCCCAGCAATGAGCAGTTCTTC. It specifies CASSPGPSNEQFF. Filled out from reference TRBV11-3 and TRBJ2-1, the complete variable domain reads EAGVVQSPRYKIIEKKQPVAFWCNPISGHNTLYWYLQNLGQGPELLIRYENEEAVDDSQLPKDRFSAERLKGVDSTLKIQPAELGDSAVYLCASSPGPSNEQFFGPGTRLTVL.

This clone was observed once. The rearrangement uses TRBV9 and TRBJ2-3, with TRBD1 matching over 10 bases. V shed 4 bases, J shed 3 bases, and the junction held 5 bases outside the gene matches. This CDR3 comprises 15 residues. Germline CDR1 SGDLS, CDR2 YYNGEE. In DNA, the CDR3 is TGTGCCAGCAGCTGGACAGGGGGTTTTACAGATACGCAGTATTTT. Translated: CASSWTGGFTDTQYF.

The rearrangement joins TRBV14 to TRBJ2-5, with 7 bases matching TRBD1. Germline V gene data show CDR1 as SGHDN and CDR2 as FVKESK. The CDR3 length is 15 residues. Unmatched junction bases numbered 5, after V lost 3 bases and J lost 1 base. As DNA, the CDR3 is TGTGCCAGCAGCCAGGTTACAGGGGTCCAAGAGACCCAGTACTTC. It is translated as CASSQVTGVQETQYF.

The chain joins TRBV7-9 to TRBJ2-7; D is perhaps TRBD1 (5 bases). V lost 4 bases and J 7 bases, leaving 14 bases between the germline ends. The CDR3 runs 13 residues. The germline gives CDR1 SEHNR, CDR2 FQNEAQ (reference sequence). CDR3 nucleotides: TGTGCCAGCAGCTATCAGGGATTGAGGGAGCAGTACTTC. Its protein is CASSYQGLREQYF.

The chain is built from TRBV7-9 and TRBJ2-3; D unclear. Germline CDR1 SEHNR, CDR2 FQNEAQ (reference sequence). CDR3 length: 11 residues. V shed 9 bases and J shed 5 bases, with 9 bases lying between them. This CDR3 is CASSLKDTQYF. In DNA form, the CDR3 reads TGTGCCAGTTCCCTAAAAGATACGCAGTATTTT. Together with reference TRBV7-9 and TRBJ2-3, the CDR3 gives the full variable domain: DTGVSQNPRHKITKRGQNVTFRCDPISEHNRLYWYRQTLGQGPEFLTYFQNEAQLEKSRLLSDRFSAERPKGSFSTLEIQRTEQGDSAMYLCASSLKDTQYFGPGTRLTVL.

A single count supports this clone. The chain links TRBV7-2 to TRBJ2-5; 8 positions agree with TRBD2. V gave up 4 bases and J gave up 5 bases; unmatched junction bases: 12. This CDR3 has 16 amino acids. CDR1 is SGHTA and CDR2 is FQGNSA in the germline V gene. The CDR3 loop is CASSSRTSSGSETQYF. In DNA, the CDR3 is TGTGCCAGCAGCTCTCGGACTAGCTCCGGGAGCGAGACCCAGTACTTC. Full variable domain (outside the CDR3, taken from reference TRBV7-2 and TRBJ2-5): GAGVSQSPSNKVTEKGKDVELRCDPISGHTALYWYRQSLGQGLEFLIYFQGNSAPDKSGLPSDRFSAERTGGSVSTLTIQRTQQEDSAVYLCASSSRTSSGSETQYFGPGTRLLVL.

The CDR3 here is CASSFQGANGNTIYF. The CDR3 coding sequence is TGTGCCAGCAGTTTCCAGGGGGCTAATGGAAACACCATATATTTT. The chain uses TRBV28 and TRBJ1-3, with TRBD1 identical over 8 bases. V trimming: 3 bases; J trimming: 3 bases; junction bases outside the gene matches: 4. The CDR3 contains 15 residues. The germline V gene has CDR1 MDHEN and CDR2 SYDVKM.

This sequence joins TRBV6-2 or TRBV6-3 and TRBJ2-5; D gene ambiguous. This CDR3 comprises 16 residues. The germline CDR1 and CDR2 sequences are MNHEY and SVGEGT. The V gene lost 5 bases and the J gene lost 3 bases, with 19 bases spanning the gap. For the CDR3, the DNA is TGTGCCAGCAGTCATCAACTGGGCTTGGGCAAAGAGACCCAGTACTTC. Translation gives CASSHQLGLGKETQYF.

This clone came up once. This chain connects TRBV11-2 to TRBJ1-4; D is perhaps TRBD1 (6 bases). V was shortened by 1 base and J by 5 bases, with 8 bases between the two germline ends. The germline CDR1 and CDR2 sequences are SGHAT and FQNNGV. CDR3 length: 14 amino acids. The CDR3 region is CASSLGQGNEKLFF. DNA for the CDR3: TGTGCCAGCAGCTTAGGCCAGGGGAATGAAAAACTGTTTTTT. Full variable domain (outside the CDR3, taken from reference TRBV11-2 and TRBJ1-4): EAGVAQSPRYKIIEKRQSVAFWCNPISGHATLYWYQQILGQGPKLLIQFQNNGVVDDSQLPKDRFSAERLKGVDSTLKIQPAKLEDSAVYLCASSLGQGNEKLFFGSGTQLSVL.